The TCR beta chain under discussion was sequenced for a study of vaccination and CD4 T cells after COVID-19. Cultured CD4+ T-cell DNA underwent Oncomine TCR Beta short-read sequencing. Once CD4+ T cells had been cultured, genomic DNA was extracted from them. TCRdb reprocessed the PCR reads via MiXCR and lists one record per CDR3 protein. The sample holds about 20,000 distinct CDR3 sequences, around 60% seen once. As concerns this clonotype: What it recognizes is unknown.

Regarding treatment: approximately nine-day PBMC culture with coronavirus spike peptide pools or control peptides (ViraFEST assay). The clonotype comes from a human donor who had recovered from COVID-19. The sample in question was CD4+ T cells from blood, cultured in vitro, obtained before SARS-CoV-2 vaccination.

The CDR3 bases are TGCGCCAGCAGCTTGGATAAACGGCACTACGAGCAGTACTTC. Amino acids: CASSLDKRHYEQYF. The chain combines TRBV5-1 with TRBJ2-7; D is unresolved. With 0 bases removed from V and 3 bases from J, the gap between germline ends came to 10 bases. Germline V CDR1 and CDR2: SGHRS, YFSETQ. CDR3 length: 14 amino acids.